This is a list of T cell receptor beta chains from one sample in a study of Graves' ophthalmopathy and Graves' hyperthyroidism. TCRdb ran MiXCR on the multiplex PCR reads and lists one entry per CDR3 protein. The sample has under 350,000 distinct CDR3 sequences; roughly 17% are singletons. Material: peripheral blood. These receptors were taken from an adult man with Graves' ophthalmopathy. Both conserved end residues are part of each CDR3. A D gene is named only where the DNA matches it firmly. Expanded clones get a size class; other rows say once, few or many, or leave the size out.

J gene: TRBJ2-7
clone size: -
D gene: -
V gene: TRBV28
CDR3 protein: CASQKGGILSYEQYF
CDR3 DNA: TGTGCCAGCCAAAAAGGCGGTATCCTCTCCTACGAGCAGTACTTC

J gene: TRBJ1-1
clone size: -
D gene: -
V gene: TRBV28
CDR3 protein: CVSSGPAGVETEAFF
CDR3 DNA: TGTGTCAGCAGCGGGCCGGCGGGGGTCGAAACTGAAGCCTTCTTT

J gene: TRBJ2-7
clone size: many
D gene: -
V gene: TRBV5-1
CDR3 protein: CASSFSPRQSYEQYF
CDR3 DNA: TGCGCCAGCAGCTTCTCGCCGCGCCAATCCTACGAGCAGTACTTC

J gene: TRBJ1-1
clone size: many
D gene: -
V gene: TRBV25-1
CDR3 protein: CASSAGTIRTEAFF
CDR3 DNA: TGTGCCAGCAGCGCCGGGACAATACGCACTGAAGCTTTCTTT

J gene: TRBJ2-2
clone size: few
D gene: -
V gene: TRBV7-2
CDR3 protein: CASHTGVNTGELFF
CDR3 DNA: TGTGCCAGTCATACGGGGGTGAACACCGGGGAGCTGTTTTTT

J gene: TRBJ2-7
clone size: -
D gene: -
V gene: TRBV28
CDR3 protein: CASSLGDSPSEYEQYF
CDR3 DNA: TGTGCCAGCAGTTTGGGAGACAGCCCCTCGGAGTACGAGCAGTACTTC

J gene: TRBJ1-1
clone size: -
D gene: -
V gene: TRBV7-9
CDR3 protein: CASVTELNTEAFF
CDR3 DNA: TGTGCCAGCGTAACAGAGCTGAACACTGAAGCTTTCTTT

J gene: TRBJ1-6
clone size: -
D gene: TRBD1
V gene: TRBV28
CDR3 protein: CASSFQVEGAESYNSPLHF
CDR3 DNA: TGTGCCAGCAGTTTTCAGGTTGAGGGGGCCGAATCCTATAATTCACCCCTCCACTTT

J gene: TRBJ1-1
clone size: many
D gene: -
V gene: TRBV7-9
CDR3 protein: CASSLSTFNTEAFF
CDR3 DNA: TGTGCCAGCAGCTTATCGACATTCAACACTGAAGCTTTCTTT

J gene: TRBJ2-2
clone size: once
D gene: TRBD2
V gene: TRBV7-3
CDR3 protein: CASRGLAENTGELFF
CDR3 DNA: TGTGCCAGCAGGGGACTAGCGGAAAACACCGGGGAGCTGTTTTTT

J gene: TRBJ2-6
clone size: many
D gene: -
V gene: TRBV12-3/TRBV12-4
CDR3 protein: CASRSGASGANVLTF
CDR3 DNA: TGTGCCAGCAGATCAGGAGCTTCTGGGGCCAACGTCCTGACTTTC

J gene: TRBJ2-5
clone size: many
D gene: TRBD2
V gene: TRBV27
CDR3 protein: CASSRGGGLETQYF
CDR3 DNA: TGTGCCAGCAGTCGAGGCGGGGGACTGGAGACCCAGTACTTC

J gene: TRBJ2-5
clone size: many
D gene: -
V gene: TRBV12-3/TRBV12-4
CDR3 protein: CASTRGPEETQYF
CDR3 DNA: TGTGCCAGCACCAGAGGCCCAGAAGAGACCCAGTACTTC

J gene: TRBJ2-7
clone size: many
D gene: -
V gene: TRBV4-3
CDR3 protein: CASSQINRPSYEQYF
CDR3 DNA: TGCGCCAGCAGCCAAATTAACAGGCCCTCCTACGAGCAGTACTTC

J gene: TRBJ2-2
clone size: many
D gene: -
V gene: TRBV12-3/TRBV12-4
CDR3 protein: CAVRRRTTGELFF
CDR3 DNA: TGTGCCGTCCGGCGGCGTACCACCGGGGAGCTGTTTTTT

J gene: TRBJ1-1
clone size: many
D gene: -
V gene: TRBV3-1
CDR3 protein: CASSPGRDEAFF
CDR3 DNA: TGTGCCAGCAGCCCAGGCAGGGACGAAGCTTTCTTT

J gene: TRBJ1-2
clone size: -
D gene: TRBD1
V gene: TRBV12-3/TRBV12-4
CDR3 protein: CASSPPTGADYGYTF
CDR3 DNA: TGTGCCAGCAGTCCCCCGACAGGGGCCGACTATGGCTACACCTTC

J gene: TRBJ2-5
clone size: -
D gene: TRBD1
V gene: TRBV7-2
CDR3 protein: CAWRPRQGLETQYF
CDR3 DNA: TGTGCCTGGAGACCCCGACAGGGGCTGGAGACACAGTACTTC

J gene: TRBJ1-1
clone size: many
D gene: TRBD1
V gene: TRBV15
CDR3 protein: CATSRVTGGAEAFF
CDR3 DNA: TGTGCCACCAGCAGAGTGACAGGGGGCGCCGAGGCTTTCTTT

J gene: TRBJ2-5
clone size: many
D gene: TRBD2
V gene: TRBV7-8
CDR3 protein: CASSLAGGLKETQYF
CDR3 DNA: TGTGCCAGCAGCTTAGCGGGGGGGTTGAAAGAGACCCAGTACTTC

J gene: TRBJ1-2
clone size: many
D gene: -
V gene: TRBV7-8
CDR3 protein: CASSYKTGSNYGYTF
CDR3 DNA: TGTGCCAGCAGCTATAAAACAGGGTCTAACTATGGCTACACCTTC

J gene: TRBJ1-5
clone size: many
D gene: TRBD1
V gene: TRBV19
CDR3 protein: CASSRLTGAGNQPQHF
CDR3 DNA: TGTGCCAGTAGTCGACTGACAGGGGCAGGCAATCAGCCCCAGCATTTT

J gene: TRBJ2-5
clone size: many
D gene: TRBD2
V gene: TRBV24-1
CDR3 protein: CATSDRGGRGSETQYF
CDR3 DNA: TGTGCCACCAGTGACCGGGGGGGCCGTGGGTCAGAGACCCAGTACTTC

J gene: TRBJ1-1
clone size: many
D gene: -
V gene: TRBV12-3/TRBV12-4
CDR3 protein: CASSLTLGANTEAFF
CDR3 DNA: TGTGCCAGCAGTTTAACCCTGGGGGCGAACACTGAAGCTTTCTTT

J gene: TRBJ2-7
clone size: many
D gene: -
V gene: TRBV9
CDR3 protein: CASSPQTGRPYEQYF
CDR3 DNA: TGTGCCAGCAGCCCGCAGACAGGACGGCCCTACGAGCAGTACTTC

J gene: TRBJ2-2
clone size: -
D gene: TRBD2
V gene: TRBV30
CDR3 protein: CAWRRAGTSGSGELFF
CDR3 DNA: TGTGCCTGGAGGAGGGCCGGGACTAGCGGGAGTGGGGAGCTGTTTTTT

J gene: TRBJ1-1
clone size: many
D gene: -
V gene: TRBV7-9
CDR3 protein: CASSLSLSPEAFF
CDR3 DNA: TGTGCCAGCAGCCTCTCGTTAAGCCCTGAAGCTTTCTTT

J gene: TRBJ2-4
clone size: many
D gene: -
V gene: TRBV7-2
CDR3 protein: CASSVTVAKNIQYF
CDR3 DNA: TGTGCCAGCAGCGTGACAGTAGCCAAAAACATTCAGTACTTC

J gene: TRBJ1-1
clone size: many
D gene: -
V gene: TRBV30
CDR3 protein: CAWSPSGGNAEAFF
CDR3 DNA: TGTGCCTGGAGTCCTTCTGGAGGGAATGCTGAAGCTTTCTTT

J gene: TRBJ2-2
clone size: few
D gene: -
V gene: TRBV19
CDR3 protein: CASSGPNTGELFF
CDR3 DNA: TGTGCCAGTAGTGGCCCGAACACCGGGGAGCTGTTTTTT

J gene: TRBJ2-6
clone size: many
D gene: -
V gene: TRBV7-8
CDR3 protein: CASSLAGTGANVLTF
CDR3 DNA: TGTGCCAGCAGCTTAGCTGGGACTGGGGCCAACGTCCTGACTTTC

J gene: TRBJ1-3
clone size: many
D gene: -
V gene: TRBV9
CDR3 protein: CASSTRQSEGHTIYF
CDR3 DNA: TGTGCCAGCAGCACCCGACAGAGCGAAGGCCACACCATATATTTT

J gene: TRBJ2-7
clone size: -
D gene: TRBD2
V gene: TRBV6-2/TRBV6-3
CDR3 protein: CASSYSRTSNYYEQYF
CDR3 DNA: TGTGCCAGCAGTTACTCCCGGACTAGTAACTACTACGAGCAGTACTTC

J gene: TRBJ2-7
clone size: many
D gene: TRBD2
V gene: TRBV6-2/TRBV6-3
CDR3 protein: CASSYSLKREGYEQYF
CDR3 DNA: TGTGCCAGCAGTTACTCCCTGAAGCGGGAGGGCTACGAGCAGTACTTC